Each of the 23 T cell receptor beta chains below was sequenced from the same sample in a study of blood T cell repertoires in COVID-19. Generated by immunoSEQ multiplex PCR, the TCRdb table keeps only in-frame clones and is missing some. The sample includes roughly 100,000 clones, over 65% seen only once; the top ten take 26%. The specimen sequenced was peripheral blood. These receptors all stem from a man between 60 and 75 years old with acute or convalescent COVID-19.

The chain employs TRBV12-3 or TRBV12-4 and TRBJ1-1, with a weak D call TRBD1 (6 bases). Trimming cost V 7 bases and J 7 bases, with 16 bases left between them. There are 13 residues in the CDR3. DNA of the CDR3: TGTGCCAGCACCCGGGGAGGGGGTAGTGAAGCTTTCTTT. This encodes CASTRGGGSEAFF.

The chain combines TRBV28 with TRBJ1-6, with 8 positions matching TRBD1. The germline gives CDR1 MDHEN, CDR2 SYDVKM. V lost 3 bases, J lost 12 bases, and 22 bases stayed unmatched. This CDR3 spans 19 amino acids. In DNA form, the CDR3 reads TGTGCCAGCAGTTTCGCCCGGGACAGGTTAAGAGGAAATCCTAAACCCCTCCACTTT. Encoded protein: CASSFARDRLRGNPKPLHF.

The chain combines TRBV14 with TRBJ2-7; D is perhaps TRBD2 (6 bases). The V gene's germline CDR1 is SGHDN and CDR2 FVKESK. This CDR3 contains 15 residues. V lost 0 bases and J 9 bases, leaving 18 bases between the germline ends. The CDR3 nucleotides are TGTGCCAGCAGCCAAGATCCCCGGGGGAGTGGGGGGCAGTACTTC. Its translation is CASSQDPRGSGGQYF.

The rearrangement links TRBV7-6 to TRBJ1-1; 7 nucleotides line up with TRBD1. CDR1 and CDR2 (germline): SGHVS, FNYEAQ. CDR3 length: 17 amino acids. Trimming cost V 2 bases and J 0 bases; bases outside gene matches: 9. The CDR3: CASSLRDRGFLNTEAFF. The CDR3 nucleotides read TGTGCCAGCAGCTTACGGGACAGAGGCTTCTTGAACACTGAAGCTTTCTTT.

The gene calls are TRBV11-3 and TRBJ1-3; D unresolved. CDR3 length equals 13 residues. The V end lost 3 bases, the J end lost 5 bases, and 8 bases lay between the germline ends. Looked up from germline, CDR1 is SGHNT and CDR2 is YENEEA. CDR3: CASSLRWRNTIYF. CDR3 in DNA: TGTGCCAGCAGCTTGCGGTGGCGAAACACCATATATTTT.

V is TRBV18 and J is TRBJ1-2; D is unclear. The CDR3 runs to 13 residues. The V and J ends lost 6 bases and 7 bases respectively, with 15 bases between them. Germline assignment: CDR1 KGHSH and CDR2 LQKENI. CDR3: CASSLTDLSGYTF. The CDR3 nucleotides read TGTGCCAGCTCGCTCACAGATCTTAGTGGCTACACCTTC.

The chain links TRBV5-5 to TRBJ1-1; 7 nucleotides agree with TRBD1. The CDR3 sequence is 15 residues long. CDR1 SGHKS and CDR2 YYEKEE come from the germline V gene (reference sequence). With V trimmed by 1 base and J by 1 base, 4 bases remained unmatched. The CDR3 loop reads CASSLWTGGNTEAFF. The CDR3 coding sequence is TGTGCCAGCAGCTTGTGGACAGGAGGGAACACTGAAGCTTTCTTT.

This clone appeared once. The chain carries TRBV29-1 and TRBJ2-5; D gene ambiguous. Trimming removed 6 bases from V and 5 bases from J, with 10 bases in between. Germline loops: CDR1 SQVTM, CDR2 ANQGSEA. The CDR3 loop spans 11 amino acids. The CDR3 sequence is CSVAASETQYF. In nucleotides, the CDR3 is TGCAGCGTAGCTGCGTCGGAGACCCAGTACTTC.

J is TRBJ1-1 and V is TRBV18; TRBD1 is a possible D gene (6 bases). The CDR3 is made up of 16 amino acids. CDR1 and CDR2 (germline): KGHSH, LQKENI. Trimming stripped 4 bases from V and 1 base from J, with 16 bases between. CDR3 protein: CASSLFTGSQNTEAFF. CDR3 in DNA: TGTGCCAGCTCACTATTTACAGGGTCTCAGAACACTGAAGCTTTCTTT. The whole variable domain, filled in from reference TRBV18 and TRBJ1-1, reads NAGVMQNPRHLVRRRGQEARLRCSPMKGHSHVYWYRQLPEEGLKFMVYLQKENIIDESGMPKERFSAEFPKEGPSILRIQQVVRGDSAAYFCASSLFTGSQNTEAFFGQGTRLTVV.

The CDR3 bases are TGTGCCAGCAGCTCATCCGGGGTAAGCTCCTACGAGCAGTACTTC. As protein: CASSSSGVSSYEQYF. The chain joins TRBV7-8 to TRBJ2-7, with a weak D call TRBD2 (5 bases). The V gene lost 4 bases and the J gene lost 0 bases, with 13 bases spanning the gap. The CDR3 length is 15 residues. Germline loops: CDR1 SGHVS, CDR2 FQNEAQ.

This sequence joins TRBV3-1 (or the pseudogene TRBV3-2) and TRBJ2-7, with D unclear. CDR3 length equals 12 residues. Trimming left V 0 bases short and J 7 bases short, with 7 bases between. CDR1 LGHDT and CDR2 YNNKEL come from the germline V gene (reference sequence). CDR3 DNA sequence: TGTGCCAGCAGCCAAGATTTGAGGGAGCAGTACTTC. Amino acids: CASSQDLREQYF.

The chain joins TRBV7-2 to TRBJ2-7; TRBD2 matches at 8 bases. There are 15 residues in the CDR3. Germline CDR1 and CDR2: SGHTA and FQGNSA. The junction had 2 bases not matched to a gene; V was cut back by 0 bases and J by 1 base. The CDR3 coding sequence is TGTGCCAGCAGCTTAGCCGCGGGAGGATCCTACGAGCAGTACGTC. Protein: CASSLAAGGSYEQYV.

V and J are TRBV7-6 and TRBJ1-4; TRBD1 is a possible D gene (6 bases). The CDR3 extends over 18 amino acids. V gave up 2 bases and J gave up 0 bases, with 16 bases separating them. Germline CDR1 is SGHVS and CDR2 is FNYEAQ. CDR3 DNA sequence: TGTGCCAGCAGCTTAACCCCCAGGGGATTTGCAACTAATGAAAAACTGTTTTTT. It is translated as CASSLTPRGFATNEKLFF.

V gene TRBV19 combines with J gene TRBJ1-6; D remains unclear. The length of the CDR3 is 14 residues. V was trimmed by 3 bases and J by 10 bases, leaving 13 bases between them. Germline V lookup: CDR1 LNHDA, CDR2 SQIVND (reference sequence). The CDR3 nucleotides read TGTGCCAGTAGTATTACGCCTGGAGGATCACCCCTCCACTTT. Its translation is CASSITPGGSPLHF.

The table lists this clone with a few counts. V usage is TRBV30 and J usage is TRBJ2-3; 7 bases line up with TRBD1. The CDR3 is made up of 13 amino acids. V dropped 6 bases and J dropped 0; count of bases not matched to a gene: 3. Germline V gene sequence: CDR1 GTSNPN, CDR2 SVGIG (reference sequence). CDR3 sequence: CACPGQSTDTQYF. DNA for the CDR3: TGTGCCTGCCCGGGACAGAGCACAGATACGCAGTATTTT.

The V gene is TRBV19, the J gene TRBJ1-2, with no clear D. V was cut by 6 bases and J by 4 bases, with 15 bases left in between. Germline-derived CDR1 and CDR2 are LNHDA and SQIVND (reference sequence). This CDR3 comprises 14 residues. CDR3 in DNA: TGTGCCAGTAGCAACCAGGCACCCCGCTATGGCTACACCTTC. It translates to CASSNQAPRYGYTF. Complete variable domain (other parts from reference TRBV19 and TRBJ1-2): DGGITQSPKYLFRKEGQNVTLSCEQNLNHDAMYWYRQDPGQGLRLIYYSQIVNDFQKGDIAEGYSVSREKKESFPLTVTSAQKNPTAFYLCASSNQAPRYGYTFGSGTRLTVV.

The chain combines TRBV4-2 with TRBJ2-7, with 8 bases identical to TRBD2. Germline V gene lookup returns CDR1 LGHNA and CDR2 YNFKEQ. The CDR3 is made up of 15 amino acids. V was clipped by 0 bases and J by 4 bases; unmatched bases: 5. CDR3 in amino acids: CASSQELAEVYEQYF. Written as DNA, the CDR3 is TGTGCCAGCAGCCAAGAACTAGCGGAGGTTTACGAGCAGTACTTC.

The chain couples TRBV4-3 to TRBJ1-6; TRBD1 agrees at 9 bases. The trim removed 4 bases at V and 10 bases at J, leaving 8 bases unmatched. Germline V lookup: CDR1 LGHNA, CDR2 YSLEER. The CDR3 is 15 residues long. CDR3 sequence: CASSRGTGSDSPLHF. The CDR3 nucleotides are TGCGCCAGCAGCCGAGGGACAGGGTCTGACTCACCCCTCCACTTT.

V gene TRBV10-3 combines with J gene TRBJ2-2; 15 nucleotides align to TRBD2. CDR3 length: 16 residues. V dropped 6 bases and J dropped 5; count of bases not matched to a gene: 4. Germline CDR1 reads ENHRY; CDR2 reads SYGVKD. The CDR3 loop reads CAISRTSGRGTGELFF. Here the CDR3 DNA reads TGTGCCATCAGCCGGACTAGCGGGAGGGGGACCGGGGAGCTGTTTTTT.

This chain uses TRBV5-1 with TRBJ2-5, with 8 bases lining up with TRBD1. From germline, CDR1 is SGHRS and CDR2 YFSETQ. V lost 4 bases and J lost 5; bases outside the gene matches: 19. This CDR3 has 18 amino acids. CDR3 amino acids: CASSPRLAGGAFGETQYF. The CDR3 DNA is TGCGCCAGCAGCCCCCGGTTGGCAGGGGGCGCATTCGGGGAGACCCAGTACTTC.

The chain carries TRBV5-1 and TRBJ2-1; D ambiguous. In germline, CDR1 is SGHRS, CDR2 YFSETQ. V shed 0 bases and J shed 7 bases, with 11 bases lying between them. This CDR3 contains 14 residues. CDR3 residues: CASSLGGSSNEQFF. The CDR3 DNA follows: TGCGCCAGCAGCTTGGGCGGCAGTTCGAATGAGCAGTTCTTC.

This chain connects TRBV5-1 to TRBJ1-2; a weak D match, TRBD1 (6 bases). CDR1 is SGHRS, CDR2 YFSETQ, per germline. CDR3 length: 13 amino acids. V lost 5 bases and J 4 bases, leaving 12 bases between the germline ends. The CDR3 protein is CASRQGFGYGYTF. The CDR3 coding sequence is TGCGCCAGCAGGCAGGGGTTCGGCTATGGCTACACCTTC.

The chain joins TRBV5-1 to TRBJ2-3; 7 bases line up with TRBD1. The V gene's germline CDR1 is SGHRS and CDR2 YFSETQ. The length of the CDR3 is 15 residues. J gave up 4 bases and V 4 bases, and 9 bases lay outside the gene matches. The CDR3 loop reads CASSAGTALADTQYF. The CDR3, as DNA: TGCGCCAGCAGCGCAGGGACAGCATTAGCAGATACGCAGTATTTT.